The T cell receptor beta chain described here comes from a study of CD8 T cells in ankylosing spondylitis (dated by TCRdb to about 2017). With respect to the entire study: The study set out to find disease-linked TCR variants by profiling T cell receptor beta repertoires in ankylosing spondylitis patients and healthy donors. The whole study cohort included 108 healthy donors and about two dozen ankylosing spondylitis patients. Peripheral blood was sampled, and synovial fluid was additionally collected from ankylosing spondylitis patients.

A word on this clonotype: Its recognized antigen is unknown. A clone one base away is much larger, so this may be a read error.

Results the study describes overall, beyond this receptor: Some TCR beta motif variants had previously been reported in synovial fluid and blood of reactive arthritis patients, which suggested common disease-initiation mechanisms. The disease-linked clones were reported to be significantly enriched in matched synovial fluid samples from ankylosing spondylitis patients. A TCR beta motif of several highly homologous amino acid variants appeared characteristic of blood from ankylosing spondylitis patients. A CD8+ phenotype was shown by the disease-linked clones, which were found at relatively low frequencies in peripheral blood.

Sequencer: Illumina HiSeq 2500. Quantitative 5'-RACE with molecular barcodes was the method used to prepare the TCR beta libraries. The paper's processing steps were these. A new computational method, built on a probabilistic model of VDJ rearrangement, was used to identify disease-linked TCR variants. Through fastp at Q25 and MiXCR, TCRdb rebuilt clones from the public reads, retaining in-frame beta chains. Each entry merges the rows of one CDR3 protein and shows their most common DNA and genes. TCRdb, not the original authors, processed these V and J calls. For this sample the table gives 200,000 or so distinct CDR3 sequences, of which about a quarter were detected only once. Of the sample, under 7% falls within the top ten clones. From cysteine to phenylalanine, the CDR3 is 13 amino acids long. Just the 39-base CDR3 DNA is kept, in frame starting at base 1. The germline V and J ends show losses of 6 bases and 6 bases respectively, and no gene match explains 5 bases of the junction.

The receptor chain draws on TRBV12-3 or TRBV12-4 and TRBJ1-5, with 7 central nucleotides matching TRBD1. The source is a male donor with ankylosing spondylitis or in good health (not recorded which). The sample taken for sequencing was blood, either unsorted or a sorted T cell fraction (not recorded which). The DNA sequence follows: TGTGCCAGCAGAGGACAGGAGTGTCAGCCCCAGCATTTT. The translation is CASRGQECQPQHF.